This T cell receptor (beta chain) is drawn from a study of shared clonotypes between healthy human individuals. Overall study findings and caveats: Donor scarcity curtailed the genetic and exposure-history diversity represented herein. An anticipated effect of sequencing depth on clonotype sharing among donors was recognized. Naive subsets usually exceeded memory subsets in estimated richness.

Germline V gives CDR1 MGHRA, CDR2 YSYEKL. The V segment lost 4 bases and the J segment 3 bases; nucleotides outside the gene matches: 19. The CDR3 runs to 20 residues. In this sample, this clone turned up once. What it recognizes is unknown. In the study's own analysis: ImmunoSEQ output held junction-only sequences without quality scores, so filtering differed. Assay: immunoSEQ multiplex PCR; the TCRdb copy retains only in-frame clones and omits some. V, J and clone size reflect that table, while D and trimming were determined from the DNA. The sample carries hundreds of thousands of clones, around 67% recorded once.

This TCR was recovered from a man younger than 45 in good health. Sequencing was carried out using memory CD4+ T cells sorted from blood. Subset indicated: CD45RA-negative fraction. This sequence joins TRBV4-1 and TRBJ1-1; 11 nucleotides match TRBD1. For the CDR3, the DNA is TGCGCCAGCAGCCCGGACGGTCTTCGGGACAGGGGGACTTTCGACACTGAAGCTTTCTTT. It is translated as CASSPDGLRDRGTFDTEAFF.